The 2 T cell receptor beta chains reported below all come from one sample, sequenced in a study of T cells after yellow fever vaccination. A single record per CDR3 protein comes from TCRdb applying MiXCR to the 5' RACE reads. The sample carries 350,000 to 450,000 distinct CDR3 sequences, roughly 6.1% recorded once. The sequencing here drew on PBMCs, taken 5 days after the yellow fever booster vaccination. The receptors shown here come from a man younger than 40 who received the YFV17D yellow fever vaccine.

This clonotype was detected only a few times. The chain employs TRBV6-1 and TRBJ2-7, with unresolved D. The CDR3 has 13 residues. Germline V gene lookup returns CDR1 MNHNS and CDR2 SASEGT. The germline V and J ends were trimmed by 5 bases and 5 bases, with 13 bases remaining between them. The CDR3 sequence: CASSTLRTHEQYF. CDR3 in DNA: TGTGCCAGCAGTACCCTCCGGACCCACGAGCAGTACTTC.

This clonotype was seen repeatedly, ten times or more. The CDR3, as DNA: TGTGCCAGCAGCGTAGCCGGACAGGTTTCGAACACCGGGGAGCTGTTTTTT. It codes for CASSVAGQVSNTGELFF. This chain uses TRBV9 with TRBJ2-2; 7 bases match TRBD1. CDR1 SGDLS and CDR2 YYNGEE come from the germline V gene. This CDR3 is built from 17 residues. J lost 0 bases, V lost 0 bases, and 5 bases had no gene match.